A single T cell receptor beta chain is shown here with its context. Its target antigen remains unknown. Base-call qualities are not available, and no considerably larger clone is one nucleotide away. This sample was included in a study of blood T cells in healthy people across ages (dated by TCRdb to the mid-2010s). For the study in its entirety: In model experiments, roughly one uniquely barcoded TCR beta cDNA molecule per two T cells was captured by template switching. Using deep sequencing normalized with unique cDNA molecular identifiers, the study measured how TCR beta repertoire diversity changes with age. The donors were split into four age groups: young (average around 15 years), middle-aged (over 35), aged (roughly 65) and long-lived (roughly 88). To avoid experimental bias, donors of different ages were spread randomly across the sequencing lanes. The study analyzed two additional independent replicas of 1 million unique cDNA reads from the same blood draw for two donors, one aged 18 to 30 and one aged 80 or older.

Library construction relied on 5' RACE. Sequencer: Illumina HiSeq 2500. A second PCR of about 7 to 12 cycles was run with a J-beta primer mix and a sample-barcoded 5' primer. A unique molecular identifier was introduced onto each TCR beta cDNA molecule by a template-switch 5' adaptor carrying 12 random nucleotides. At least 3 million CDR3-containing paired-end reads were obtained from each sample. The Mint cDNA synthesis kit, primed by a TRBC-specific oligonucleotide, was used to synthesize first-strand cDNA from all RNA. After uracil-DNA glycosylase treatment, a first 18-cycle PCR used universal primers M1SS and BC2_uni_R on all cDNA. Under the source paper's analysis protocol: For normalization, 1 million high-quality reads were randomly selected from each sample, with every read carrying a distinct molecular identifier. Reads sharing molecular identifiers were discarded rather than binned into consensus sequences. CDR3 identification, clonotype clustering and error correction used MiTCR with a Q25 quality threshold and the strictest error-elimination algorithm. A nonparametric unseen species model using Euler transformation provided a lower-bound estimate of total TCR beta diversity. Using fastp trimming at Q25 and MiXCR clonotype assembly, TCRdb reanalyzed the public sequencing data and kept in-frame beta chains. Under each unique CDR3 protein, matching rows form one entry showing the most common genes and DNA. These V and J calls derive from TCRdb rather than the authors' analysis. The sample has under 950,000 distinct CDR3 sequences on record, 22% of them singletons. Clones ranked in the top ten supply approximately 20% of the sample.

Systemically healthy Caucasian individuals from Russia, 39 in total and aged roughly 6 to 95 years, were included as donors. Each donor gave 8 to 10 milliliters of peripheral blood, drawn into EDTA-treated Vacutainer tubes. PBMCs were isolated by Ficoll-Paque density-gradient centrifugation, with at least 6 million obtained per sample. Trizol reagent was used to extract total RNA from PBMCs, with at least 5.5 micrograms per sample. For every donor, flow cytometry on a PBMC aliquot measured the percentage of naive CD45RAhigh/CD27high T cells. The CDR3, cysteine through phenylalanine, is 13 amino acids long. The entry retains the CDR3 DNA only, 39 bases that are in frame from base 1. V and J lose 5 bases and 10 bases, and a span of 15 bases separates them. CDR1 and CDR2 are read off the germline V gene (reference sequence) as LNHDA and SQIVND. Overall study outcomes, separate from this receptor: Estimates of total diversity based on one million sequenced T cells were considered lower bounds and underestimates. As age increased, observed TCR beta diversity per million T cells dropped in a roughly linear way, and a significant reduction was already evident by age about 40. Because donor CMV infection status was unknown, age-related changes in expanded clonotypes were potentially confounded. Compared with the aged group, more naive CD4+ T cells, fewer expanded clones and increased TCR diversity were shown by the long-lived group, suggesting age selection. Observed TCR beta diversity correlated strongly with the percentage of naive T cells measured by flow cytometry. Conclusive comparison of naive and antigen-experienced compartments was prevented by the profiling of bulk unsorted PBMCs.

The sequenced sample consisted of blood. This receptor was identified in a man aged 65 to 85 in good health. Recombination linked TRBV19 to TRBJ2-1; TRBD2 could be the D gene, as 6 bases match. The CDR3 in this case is CASSPSNSGEQFF. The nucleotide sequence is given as TGTGCCAGTAGTCCGTCCAATAGCGGAGAGCAGTTCTTC.